These 16 T cell receptor beta chains came from one sample sequenced in a study of Graves' ophthalmopathy and Graves' hyperthyroidism. Scientists amplified the TCR beta CDR3 regions from RNA transcripts. The authors performed first-round RT-PCR with HTBI primers and then a second-round multiplex PCR. Via MiXCR, TCRdb re-called the multiplex PCR reads, giving one row per CDR3 protein. The table has over a million distinct CDR3 sequences, 35% to 45% seen once. Material for sequencing was peripheral blood or thyroid tissue (not recorded which). The receptors derive from an adult man with Graves' hyperthyroidism.

The gene calls are TRBV10-2 and TRBJ1-5; D unclear. The CDR3 length is 15 residues. Looked up from germline, CDR1 is WSHSY and CDR2 is SAAADI. V was shortened by 6 bases and J by 2 bases, with 14 bases between the two germline ends. The CDR3 DNA is TGCGCCAGCAGACAAGATTTCAGTGGCAATCAGCCCCAGCATTTT. Amino acids: CASRQDFSGNQPQHF.

About this clonotype itself: A much larger clone is a single base away; this may be a read error. The rearrangement joins TRBV29-1 to TRBJ1-5; 11 nucleotides agree with TRBD1. Germline V gene sequence: CDR1 SQVTM, CDR2 ANQGSEA. The length of the CDR3 is 14 residues. The trim removed 5 bases at V and 5 bases at J, leaving 5 bases unmatched. DNA of the CDR3: TGCAGCGTTAGGACAGGGGGCGCCGATCAGCCCCAGCATTTT. It codes for CSVRTGGADQPQHF.

The V call is TRBV10-3, the J call TRBJ1-5; 8 positions agree with TRBD1. After removal of 7 bases from V and 1 base from J, the junction contained 6 bases not matched to a gene. The CDR3 is 15 residues long. Germline V lookup: CDR1 ENHRY, CDR2 SYGVKD. CDR3 coding DNA: TGTGCCATCACCAAAGACAGGGGAAGCAATCAGCCCCAGCATTTT. Residues: CAITKDRGSNQPQHF.

In DNA, the CDR3 is TGTGCCAGCAGGCCGACAGGACCACAAGAGACCCAGTACTTC. Protein product: CASRPTGPQETQYF. The V gene is TRBV6-1, the J gene TRBJ2-5; D is possibly TRBD1 (6 bases). This CDR3 has 14 amino acids. The V and J ends lost 6 bases and 2 bases respectively, with 13 bases between them. Germline-derived CDR1 and CDR2 are MNHNS and SASEGT.

This clonotype came up many times. The genes are TRBV14 and TRBJ2-2; D unclear. There are 14 residues in the CDR3. V dropped 3 bases and J dropped 2 bases, with 7 bases sitting between them. Germline V gene sequence: CDR1 SGHDN, CDR2 FVKESK. As DNA, the CDR3 is TGTGCCAGCAGCCACTTGAGAAACACCGGGGAGCTGTTTTTT. It translates to CASSHLRNTGELFF.

In this sample, this clonotype turned up many times. The rearrangement uses TRBV19 and TRBJ1-2; D not certain. The length of the CDR3 is 15 residues. Germline CDR1 reads LNHDA; CDR2 reads SQIVND (reference sequence). Deletions cut 5 bases from V and 5 bases from J, with 18 bases between. The CDR3 is CASSPDGTVGYGYTF. In DNA form, the CDR3 reads TGTGCCAGTAGTCCGGATGGTACAGTTGGGTATGGCTACACCTTC.

This clonotype was detected ten times or more. This chain uses TRBV7-2 with TRBJ2-6, with TRBD1 matching 8 bases. The J segment lost 4 bases and the V segment lost 6 bases, leaving 11 bases of the junction unmatched. CDR1 is SGHTA and CDR2 is FQGNSA in the germline V gene. CDR3 size: 17 residues. The CDR3, as DNA: TGTGCCAGCAGGACCGGGACAGGTGTCGCCGGGGCCAACGTCCTGACTTTC. Protein product: CASRTGTGVAGANVLTF.

Details on this clonotype: Compared with germline, one end of the junction differs, possibly owing to a read error. This sequence joins TRBV2 and TRBJ2-7; 9 positions match TRBD2. The CDR3 has 13 residues. The germline CDR1 and CDR2 sequences are SNHLY and FYNNEI. CDR3 residues: CASSRIAGVEQYF. The CDR3 nucleotides read TGCGCCAGCAGCCGAATAGCGGGAGTCGAGCAGTACTTC.

This chain links TRBV19 with TRBJ1-5; D unclear. The CDR3 spans 15 residues. Trimming removed 3 bases at V and 1 base at J, with 10 bases between. Germline values: CDR1 LNHDA, CDR2 SQIVND (reference sequence). CDR3 in amino acids: CASSIKGRSNQPQHF. CDR3 sequence (DNA): TGTGCCAGTAGTATCAAGGGTCGGAGCAATCAGCCCCAGCATTTT.

This clonotype occurred a few times. Being one base from a much bigger clone, this may be a read error. The CDR3 DNA reads as TGTGCCAGCAGCTTAGGGACAGGGGTGATTCTACGGGAGCTGTTTTTT. Translating gives CASSLGTGVILRELFF. V gene TRBV13 combines with J gene TRBJ2-2; 8 nucleotides align to TRBD1. Per germline, CDR1 PRHDT and CDR2 FYEKMQ (reference sequence). The CDR3 spans 16 residues. Trimming cost V 0 bases and J 9 bases; bases outside gene matches: 9.

This clonotype was recorded once. Relative to the germline gene, one junction end is altered; a read error may explain this. The chain links TRBV28 to TRBJ2-7; no clear D gene. From germline, CDR1 is MDHEN and CDR2 SYDVKM. The CDR3 is 11 amino acids. The CDR3 loop reads CASSILYEQCF. CDR3 coding DNA: TGTGCCAGCAGTATCCTTTACGAGCAGTGCTTC.

This clonotype was counted ten times or more. This rearrangement joins TRBV7-2 to TRBJ2-7, with 7 nucleotides matching TRBD2. V shed 5 bases and J 6 bases; nucleotides not matched to a gene: 7. Germline V gives CDR1 SGHTA, CDR2 FQGNSA. The CDR3 has 13 residues. CDR3 loop: CASSPLTGGEQYF. As DNA, the CDR3 is TGTGCCAGCAGCCCGCTCACGGGAGGCGAGCAGTACTTC.

In its sample, this clonotype was seen many times. CDR3 coding DNA: TGCAGTGCTAGAGATTCTTTTACTTATAGCAATCAGCCCCAGCATTTT. This codes for CSARDSFTYSNQPQHF. This sequence joins TRBV20-1 and TRBJ1-5, with no clear D. The CDR3 runs 16 residues. Germline V lookup: CDR1 DFQATT, CDR2 SNEGSKA (reference sequence). With 0 bases removed from V and 0 bases from J, the gap between germline ends came to 12 bases.

The chain has TRBV12-3 or TRBV12-4 and TRBJ1-1; TRBD1 matches 10 bases. V lost 4 bases and J lost 11; bases outside the gene matches: 7. This CDR3 has 13 amino acids. In nucleotides, the CDR3 is TGTGCCAGCAGTTCCGGGACAGGGGCGGGGGCTTTCTTT. It translates to CASSSGTGAGAFF.

A note on this clonotype: This may come from a read error, since a much larger clone is one base off. The J gene is TRBJ2-7, the V gene TRBV29-1; D is perhaps TRBD2 (5 bases). The CDR3 totals 12 residues. Germline assignment: CDR1 SQVTM and CDR2 ANQGSEA. DNA of the CDR3: TGCAGCGTTGTCGGTCTAGCCTACGAGCGGTACTTC. Amino acids: CSVVGLAYERYF.

This clonotype was counted many times. The V gene is TRBV19, the J gene TRBJ2-5; 9 nucleotides match TRBD1. This CDR3 is 15 amino acids long. CDR1 LNHDA and CDR2 SQIVND come from the germline V gene (reference sequence). V gave up 3 bases and J gave up 2 bases; unmatched junction bases: 4. CDR3 coding DNA: TGTGCCAGTAGTATCGGACAGGGGATTCAAGAGACCCAGTACTTC. Its translation: CASSIGQGIQETQYF.